This TCR beta chain was captured in a study of blood T cell repertoires in COVID-19. Study-level background: Sites in the United States, Italy and Spain provided acute and convalescent COVID-19 samples. From T cells, B-cell-depleted T cells, or PBMCs came the material, which was cDNA or gDNA.

The CDR3 consists of 16 residues. The germline CDR1 and CDR2 sequences are SGHTA and FQGTGA. J gave up 6 bases and V 5 bases, and 11 bases lay outside the gene matches. Profiled with immunoSEQ multiplex PCR; TCRdb holds only in-frame clones, not every one. The sample has about 42,000 clones, roughly three quarters seen once. Material: peripheral blood. V is TRBV7-3 and J is TRBJ2-2, with 8 nucleotides matching TRBD2. The sequence was obtained from a man at least 80 years old with acute or convalescent COVID-19. CDR3 DNA sequence: TGTGCCAGCAGCCCGATGACTAGCGTTAACGCCGGGGAGCTGTTTTTT. Translated: CASSPMTSVNAGELFF. The full variable domain, in which reference TRBV7-3 and TRBJ2-2 provide the parts outside the CDR3, is GAGVSQTPSNKVTEKGKYVELRCDPISGHTALYWYRQSLGQGPEFLIYFQGTGAADDSGLPNDRFFAVRPEGSVSTLKIQRTERGDSAVYLCASSPMTSVNAGELFFGEGSRLTVL.